This TCR beta chain is from a study of T cell responses to AZD1222 COVID-19 vaccine. Study as a whole: Samples with a second dose at about 4 or about 12 weeks were pooled together.

Measured with immunoSEQ multiplex PCR; TCRdb has only the in-frame clones, and not every one. The table includes approximately 130,000 clones, roughly nine tenths detected once. V gave up 4 bases and J gave up 2 bases, with 14 bases separating them. CDR3 length equals 14 residues. Germline V gene sequence: CDR1 GTSNPN, CDR2 SVGIG (reference sequence). Remarks on this clone: Antigen specificity is unknown.

Study results and caveats: Mapped onto spike, vaccine-associated CD4 TCRs spanned it and were dominant at 160-218 and 743-854. The donors showed a predominance of white British ancestry and of females, with possible underestimation of clonal diversity.

Source: peripheral blood, taken on day 0 of AZD1222 vaccination. V usage is TRBV30 and J usage is TRBJ1-1; weak D call: TRBD1 (6 bases). The receptor was derived from an adult in good health. The DNA for the CDR3 is TGTGCCTGGAACGCTAAACAGGGTAACACTGAAGCTTTCTTT. This encodes CAWNAKQGNTEAFF.